The 20 T cell receptor beta chains listed next were all sequenced from one sample in a study of T cell responses to AZD1222 COVID-19 vaccine. The method was immunoSEQ multiplex PCR; TCRdb's version includes in-frame clones alone and lacks a portion of them. There are roughly 160,000 clones in the sample; 92% occur only once, and less than 4.5% lies in the top ten. Sequencing was performed on peripheral blood, taken on day 0 of MenACWY control vaccination. Receptor source: an adult in good health.

V usage is TRBV9 and J usage is TRBJ2-5; D might be TRBD1 or TRBD2, each matching 5 bases. The CDR3 sequence is 13 residues long. V lost 3 bases and J 2 bases, leaving 8 bases between the germline ends. Germline CDR1 is SGDLS and CDR2 is YYNGEE. The CDR3 DNA is TGTGCCAGCAGCGGGGGGTTTCAAGAGACCCAGTACTTC. As protein: CASSGGFQETQYF.

The chain couples TRBV7-3 to TRBJ2-5; 8 bases map to TRBD1. The CDR3 loop spans 15 amino acids. Germline V CDR1 and CDR2: SGHTA, FQGTGA. V shed 5 bases, J shed 4 bases, and the junction held 9 bases outside the gene matches. CDR3 DNA: TGTGCCAGCAGCCCTCGGACAGGGTGGGGAGAGACCCAGTACTTC. This translates into CASSPRTGWGETQYF.

The chain joins TRBV30 to TRBJ1-2; possible D gene TRBD1, 6 bases. This CDR3 comprises 17 residues. Germline CDR1 GTSNPN, CDR2 SVGIG (reference sequence). V lost 1 base, J lost 8 bases, and 26 bases lay in between. The CDR3 loop is CAWSASGPYASRGGYTF. The DNA for the CDR3 is TGTGCCTGGAGTGCCTCGGGACCCTACGCCTCCAGGGGCGGCTACACCTTC.

The rearrangement links TRBV27 to TRBJ2-5; 7 bases line up with TRBD1. Germline V CDR1 and CDR2: MNHEY, SMNVEV (reference sequence). CDR3 length: 13 residues. The trim removed 4 bases at V and 3 bases at J, leaving 2 bases unmatched. The CDR3 is CASSSGTEETQYF. The DNA of the CDR3 is TGTGCCAGCAGTTCAGGGACAGAAGAGACCCAGTACTTC.

The rearrangement joins TRBV5-1 to TRBJ1-1, with D unclear. Germline V gene sequence: CDR1 SGHRS, CDR2 YFSETQ. V shed 3 bases and J shed 5 bases, with 11 bases lying between them. The CDR3 totals 13 residues. The CDR3 DNA follows: TGCGCCAGCAGCTCCTCCCCCGAGACTGAAGCTTTCTTT. The encoded protein is CASSSSPETEAFF.

J is TRBJ1-2 and V is TRBV3-1 (or the pseudogene TRBV3-2); D unresolved. CDR3 size: 15 residues. The ends were cut back, 0 bases at V and 0 bases at J, with 8 bases in the middle. Germline lookup yields CDR1 LGHDT and CDR2 YNNKEL (reference sequence). In DNA, the CDR3 is TGTGCCAGCAGCCAAGAGGGCAGGCCTAACTATGGCTACACCTTC. Amino acid sequence: CASSQEGRPNYGYTF.

This chain links TRBV21-1 with TRBJ1-5; the D call of TRBD1 is as the table states it, not checked on the DNA. TRBV21-1 is flagged as a pseudogene. There are 16 residues in the CDR3. The CDR3 reads CASSPDPGGGDQPQHF. DNA for the CDR3: TGTGCCAGCAGCCCCGACCCAGGGGGCGGCGATCAGCCCCAGCATTTT.

The V call is TRBV5-1, the J call TRBJ1-1; tentatively, D is TRBD1 (5 bases). Germline V gene sequence: CDR1 SGHRS, CDR2 YFSETQ. Between the trimmed V and J ends, which lost 6 bases and 1 base, there was a span of 13 bases. This CDR3 is built from 14 residues. The CDR3 reads CASTSRQSNTEAFF. For the CDR3, the DNA is TGCGCCAGCACCTCTAGACAGTCGAACACTGAAGCTTTCTTT.

The chain uses TRBV6-5 and TRBJ1-4, with D unresolved. The germline V gene has CDR1 MNHEY and CDR2 SVGAGI. CDR3 length: 15 residues. With 8 bases removed from V and 0 bases from J, the gap between germline ends came to 13 bases. CDR3 residues: CASASRRATNEKLFF. DNA for the CDR3: TGTGCCAGCGCCTCTCGAAGGGCAACTAATGAAAAACTGTTTTTT.

The rearrangement links TRBV7-9 to TRBJ1-1; no clear D gene. Trimming cost V 5 bases and J 0 bases, with 7 bases left between them. This CDR3 is built from 13 residues. Germline V gene data show CDR1 as SEHNR and CDR2 as FQNEAQ (reference sequence). This CDR3 is CASSVQMNTEAFF. For the CDR3, the DNA is TGTGCCAGCAGCGTACAAATGAACACTGAAGCTTTCTTT.

This chain joins TRBV12-3 or TRBV12-4 and TRBJ1-2; D is uncertain. The V and J ends lost 6 bases and 9 bases respectively, with 17 bases between them. The CDR3 covers 13 residues. The CDR3 DNA reads as TGTGCCAGCAGCCCCTCGGCCAGTCTGAGCTACACCTTC. The encoded protein is CASSPSASLSYTF.

The V and J genes are TRBV15 and TRBJ2-7; 7 nucleotides match TRBD2. Losses at the gene ends were 5 bases for V and 3 bases for J; bases not matched to a gene: 13. The CDR3 runs to 16 residues. CDR1 and CDR2 from the germline V gene are LNHNV and YYDKDF (reference sequence). The CDR3 is CATSLSSLASGYEQYF. The CDR3, as DNA: TGTGCCACCAGCTTGTCCAGCCTGGCTAGCGGCTACGAGCAGTACTTC.

V and J are TRBV20-1 and TRBJ1-6; tentatively, D is TRBD1 (5 bases). The CDR3 is 14 residues long. V gave up 6 bases and J gave up 7 bases, with 16 bases separating them. Germline V gene data show CDR1 as DFQATT and CDR2 as SNEGSKA (reference sequence). CDR3 bases: TGCAGTGCCAGTAGGGAGGGGAGGAATTCACCCCTCCACTTT. Residues: CSASREGRNSPLHF.

The chain links TRBV7-2 to TRBJ1-1, with D hard to call. Germline CDR1 is SGHTA and CDR2 is FQGNSA. V lost 5 bases to trimming and J lost 1 base, with 11 bases between them. CDR3 size: 14 residues. The CDR3 DNA is TGTGCCAGCAGCCCTCGGGAGCGGAACACTGAAGCTTTCTTT. Translating it yields CASSPRERNTEAFF.

The V and J genes are TRBV13 and TRBJ2-6; no clear D. The CDR3 consists of 18 residues. Trimming shortened V by 0 bases and J by 0 bases, and 12 bases separated the two germline ends. The V gene's germline CDR1 is PRHDT and CDR2 FYEKMQ (reference sequence). The CDR3 region is CASSLGSPRTSGANVLTF. The CDR3, as DNA: TGTGCCAGCAGCTTAGGCTCCCCCCGGACCTCTGGGGCCAACGTCCTGACTTTC.

The DNA for the CDR3 is TGTGCCAGCAGCTTGGGTGGAGCAAATCAGCCCCAGCATTTT. Translation gives CASSLGGANQPQHF. The rearrangement joins TRBV7-3 to TRBJ1-5; D is undetermined. Trimming left V 3 bases short and J 4 bases short, with 10 bases between. This CDR3 is 14 amino acids long. Germline V gives CDR1 SGHTA, CDR2 FQGTGA.

J is TRBJ2-5 and V is TRBV7-2, with a weak D call TRBD2 (5 bases). The V and J ends lost 1 base and 4 bases respectively, with 10 bases between them. There are 14 residues in the CDR3. Per germline, CDR1 SGHTA and CDR2 FQGNSA. The CDR3 region is CASSLGGPPETQYF. The CDR3 DNA sequence: TGTGCCAGCAGCTTAGGAGGGCCCCCAGAGACCCAGTACTTC.

The chain joins TRBV7-2 to TRBJ2-7; D gene uncertain. The CDR3 consists of 11 residues. Germline loops: CDR1 SGHTA, CDR2 FQGNSA. Trimming removed 2 bases from V and 2 bases from J, with 1 base in between. The CDR3 DNA sequence: TGTGCCAGCAGCTTAACCTACGAGCAGTACTTC. This encodes CASSLTYEQYF. The full variable domain, completed using reference TRBV7-2 and TRBJ2-7, is GAGVSQSPSNKVTEKGKDVELRCDPISGHTALYWYRQSLGQGLEFLIYFQGNSAPDKSGLPSDRFSAERTGGSVSTLTIQRTQQEDSAVYLCASSLTYEQYFGPGTRLTVT.

CDR3 protein: CASSLTGGNQPQHF. CDR3 sequence (DNA): TGTGCCAGCAGCTTAACAGGGGGGAATCAGCCCCAGCATTTT. This chain links TRBV7-9 with TRBJ1-5; 8 bases are shared with TRBD1. CDR1 and CDR2 (germline): SEHNR, FQNEAQ (reference sequence). J lost 4 bases, V lost 2 bases, and 1 base had no gene match. CDR3 size: 14 residues.

This rearrangement joins TRBV19 to TRBJ1-5, with a possible D match to TRBD1 (5 bases). The germline gives CDR1 LNHDA, CDR2 SQIVND (reference sequence). The CDR3 has 13 residues. V dropped 5 bases and J dropped 5 bases, with 10 bases sitting between them. As DNA, the CDR3 is TGTGCCAGTAGTCCAACGGGGCATCAGCCCCAGCATTTT. Protein: CASSPTGHQPQHF.